The 23 T cell receptor beta chains below come from one sample, sequenced in a study of control samples from healthy donors and cancer patients. The protocol was immunoSEQ multiplex PCR, while the TCRdb copy is restricted to in-frame clones and leaves out a portion. Of 93,000 or so clones listed, 75% to 90% are singletons. Sequencing input: PBMCs. The receptors were sampled from a man aged 55-75 years with lung cancer.

This clone was seen a single time. Other DNA sequences in this sample translate to the same CDR3. The gene calls are TRBV29-1 and TRBJ1-5; TRBD1 matches 7 bases. The CDR3 sequence is 17 residues long. V dropped 1 base and J dropped 4; count of bases not matched to a gene: 13. CDR1 is SQVTM, CDR2 ANQGSEA, per germline. This CDR3 reads CSVEVLGAGGGNQPQHF. CDR3 bases: TGCAGCGTTGAAGTTCTGGGGGCAGGGGGTGGTAATCAGCCCCAGCATTTT.

This clone was seen only once. The J gene is TRBJ2-5, the V gene TRBV4-2; D is perhaps TRBD2 (6 bases). Per the germline V gene, CDR1 is LGHNA and CDR2 is YNFKEQ. Trimming removed 1 base from V and 9 bases from J, with 15 bases in between. This CDR3 region has 14 residues. The DNA for the CDR3 is TGTGCCAGCAGCCAAGGGGCGGGGTCAGTTTCCCAGTACTTC. It specifies CASSQGAGSVSQYF.

The gene calls are TRBV30 and TRBJ1-2; D is unresolved. This CDR3 region has 17 residues. The V end was cut by 0 bases, the J end by 2 bases, with 19 bases between. Germline values: CDR1 GTSNPN, CDR2 SVGIG (reference sequence). The CDR3 loop is CAWSVTGIQTSNYGYTF. The CDR3 region has the DNA TGTGCCTGGAGTGTAACCGGGATCCAGACCTCGAACTATGGCTACACCTTC.

This chain joins TRBV29-1 and TRBJ2-7; 9 bases line up with TRBD1. Unmatched junction bases numbered 12, after V lost 3 bases and J lost 6 bases. The CDR3 length is 15 residues. Germline V gene data show CDR1 as SQVTM and CDR2 as ANQGSEA. CDR3 nucleotides: TGCAGCGTTGATGGAAATCAGGGACAGGGAAGCGAGCAGTACTTC. This gives the protein CSVDGNQGQGSEQYF.

The V and J genes are TRBV24-1 and TRBJ1-5, with D unresolved. V shed 5 bases and J shed 3 bases, with 7 bases lying between them. CDR1 is KGHDR and CDR2 is SFDVKD in the germline V gene. This CDR3 spans 13 amino acids. CDR3 bases: TGTGCCACCAGTGGTGGTTTCAATCAGCCCCAGCATTTT. It specifies CATSGGFNQPQHF.

The V gene is TRBV12-3 or TRBV12-4, the J gene TRBJ1-2, with D perhaps TRBD1 (6 bases). The CDR3 spans 13 residues. V lost 4 bases to trimming and J lost 10 bases, with 16 bases between them. CDR3 bases: TGTGCCAGCAGTTCCGGAGACAGGCCACCCTACACCTTC. Translation gives CASSSGDRPPYTF.

The chain is built from TRBV7-2 and TRBJ1-3; no clear D. Trimming pared 1 base from V and 0 bases from J, leaving 10 bases between. The CDR3 runs to 16 residues. The V gene's germline CDR1 is SGHTA and CDR2 FQGNSA. The DNA for the CDR3 is TGTGCCAGCAGCTTAGGGACTCTTCGCTCTGGAAACACCATATATTTT. The encoded protein is CASSLGTLRSGNTIYF.

V and J are TRBV30 and TRBJ1-1; 7 bases line up with TRBD1. CDR3 size: 17 residues. Germline CDR1 is GTSNPN and CDR2 is SVGIG (reference sequence). V gave up 0 bases and J gave up 0 bases; unmatched junction bases: 10. DNA of the CDR3: TGTGCCTGGAGTGTACGGAGGGGGCGCGGAATGAACACTGAAGCTTTCTTT. Translation: CAWSVRRGRGMNTEAFF.

The chain carries TRBV5-4 and TRBJ2-7; possible D gene TRBD2, 6 bases. Trimming cost V 5 bases and J 3 bases, with 15 bases left between them. The germline CDR1 and CDR2 sequences are SGHNT and YYREEE (reference sequence). The CDR3 has 14 amino acids. CDR3 region: CASRSRGTDYEQYF. CDR3 nucleotides: TGTGCCAGCAGGTCCCGCGGGACGGACTACGAGCAGTACTTC. The full variable domain, with the rest looked up from reference TRBV5-4 and TRBJ2-7, is ETGVTQSPTHLIKTRGQQVTLRCSSQSGHNTVSWYQQALGQGPQFIFQYYREEENGRGNFPPRFSGLQFPNYSSELNVNALELDDSALYLCASRSRGTDYEQYFGPGTRLTVT.

The gene calls are TRBV5-1 and TRBJ2-3; D is unclear. Per germline, CDR1 SGHRS and CDR2 YFSETQ. This CDR3 has 16 residues. V dropped 4 bases and J dropped 4 bases, with 19 bases sitting between them. CDR3 nucleotides: TGCGCCAGCAGCCCAGGAGACCGCCGGATATCAGATACGCAGTATTTT. It is translated as CASSPGDRRISDTQYF.

CDR3 nucleotide sequence: TGTGCCAGCAGTGTGGACAGGACGAGCACTGAAGCTTTCTTT. Protein sequence: CASSVDRTSTEAFF. The chain carries TRBV6-4 and TRBJ1-1; TRBD1 matches 7 bases. The ends lost 4 bases at V and 4 bases at J; junction bases unmatched: 6. From germline, CDR1 is MRHNA and CDR2 SNTAGT. The CDR3 is 14 amino acids.

The chain joins TRBV7-2 to TRBJ2-4; no reliable D call. Germline V gene sequence: CDR1 SGHTA, CDR2 FQGNSA. Trimming removed 0 bases at V and 1 base at J, with 7 bases between. The CDR3 has 15 amino acids. The CDR3 bases are TGTGCCAGCAGCTTAGCAAGGATGGCCAAAAACATTCAGTACTTC. Encoded protein: CASSLARMAKNIQYF.

The chain employs TRBV24-1 and TRBJ1-4, with 8 bases aligning to TRBD1. This CDR3 has 17 residues. Per germline, CDR1 KGHDR and CDR2 SFDVKD. V trimming: 4 bases; J trimming: 8 bases; junction bases outside the gene matches: 14. CDR3 sequence reads: CATSDGQGRGGYEKLFF. The CDR3 nucleotides read TGTGCCACCAGTGACGGACAGGGAAGGGGTGGTTACGAAAAACTGTTTTTT.

The chain recombines TRBV5-1 with TRBJ1-1; D may be TRBD1 (6 bases). Per germline, CDR1 SGHRS and CDR2 YFSETQ. The V and J ends lost 0 bases and 8 bases respectively, with 11 bases between them. The CDR3 is 13 amino acids. CDR3 amino acids: CASSLEGGREAFF. Here the CDR3 DNA reads TGCGCCAGCAGCTTGGAGGGGGGCCGGGAAGCTTTCTTT.

The rearrangement joins TRBV4-1 to TRBJ2-4; D gene unclear. Germline values: CDR1 MGHRA, CDR2 YSYEKL. The ends were cut back, 1 base at V and 0 bases at J, with 16 bases in the middle. This CDR3 is 18 amino acids long. The CDR3 DNA sequence: TGCGCCAGCAGCCAAGCTTCGTGGTCCGGAATAGCCAAAAACATTCAGTACTTC. This codes for CASSQASWSGIAKNIQYF.

This sequence joins TRBV11-3 and TRBJ1-6; 7 bases agree with TRBD1. The V gene end was trimmed by 5 bases and the J gene end by 7 bases; junction bases not matched to a gene: 5. CDR1 is SGHNT, CDR2 YENEEA, per germline. CDR3 length equals 14 residues. CDR3 loop: CASSLPGQNSPLHF. The CDR3 bases are TGTGCCAGCAGCCTTCCGGGACAGAATTCACCCCTCCACTTT.

V usage is TRBV11-3 and J usage is TRBJ2-1; unclear D gene. Trimming removed 3 bases from V and 3 bases from J, with 3 bases in between. The CDR3 loop spans 12 amino acids. Germline assignment: CDR1 SGHNT and CDR2 YENEEA. The CDR3 loop is CASSFRYNEQFF. CDR3 sequence (DNA): TGTGCCAGCAGCTTTCGCTACAATGAGCAGTTCTTC.

The table lists this clone with a few counts. The V and J genes are TRBV25-1 and TRBJ1-4, with 7 positions matching TRBD1. This CDR3 has 14 amino acids. Germline V gene sequence: CDR1 MGHDK, CDR2 SYGVNS. V was pared by 6 bases and J by 2 bases, with 3 bases of the junction left unmatched. The CDR3 protein is CASRRTGTNEKLFF. CDR3 in DNA: TGTGCCAGCAGAAGGACAGGCACTAATGAAAAACTGTTTTTT.

The chain has TRBV6-5 and TRBJ1-1, with TRBD1 as a possible D gene (5 bases). Germline loops: CDR1 MNHEY, CDR2 SVGAGI. The V end was cut by 6 bases, the J end by 2 bases, with 16 bases between. This CDR3 contains 15 residues. The CDR3 coding sequence is TGTGCCAGCAGGGGGGTCGTTGATCTTAACACTGAAGCTTTCTTT. Translation gives CASRGVVDLNTEAFF.

The chain carries TRBV7-2 and TRBJ1-1; D gene unclear. V gave up 5 bases and J gave up 4 bases, with 11 bases separating them. The CDR3 extends over 13 amino acids. Germline-derived CDR1 and CDR2 are SGHTA and FQGNSA. In DNA, the CDR3 is TGTGCCAGCAGCGTACCCGGGAGCACTGAAGCTTTCTTT. Translation gives CASSVPGSTEAFF.

This sequence joins TRBV7-2 and TRBJ1-1; D possibly corresponds to TRBD1 (6 bases). Between the trimmed V and J ends, which lost 7 bases and 10 bases, there was a span of 22 bases. The length of the CDR3 is 14 residues. Germline CDR1 is SGHTA and CDR2 is FQGNSA. The CDR3 is CASISKAGTQSAFF. The DNA for the CDR3 is TGTGCCAGCATCTCGAAGGCCGGGACACAGTCAGCTTTCTTT.

The chain combines TRBV5-1 with TRBJ2-5; 7 nucleotides align to TRBD1. Germline trimming cut 2 bases from V and 3 bases from J; bases unmatched to any gene: 7. Germline assignment: CDR1 SGHRS and CDR2 YFSETQ. There are 15 residues in the CDR3. CDR3 sequence (DNA): TGCGCCAGCAGCTTAAGGGGGCCTTCTGAAGAGACCCAGTACTTC. It codes for CASSLRGPSEETQYF.

The chain carries TRBV29-1 and TRBJ1-2, with 10 bases aligning to TRBD1. J was trimmed by 4 bases and V by 7 bases; bases with no gene match: 9. In germline, CDR1 is SQVTM, CDR2 ANQGSEA. The CDR3 has 14 amino acids. The CDR3 DNA reads TGCAGCGCTGGAAAGGGGACAGGGGTCTATGGCTACACCTTC. Protein product: CSAGKGTGVYGYTF.